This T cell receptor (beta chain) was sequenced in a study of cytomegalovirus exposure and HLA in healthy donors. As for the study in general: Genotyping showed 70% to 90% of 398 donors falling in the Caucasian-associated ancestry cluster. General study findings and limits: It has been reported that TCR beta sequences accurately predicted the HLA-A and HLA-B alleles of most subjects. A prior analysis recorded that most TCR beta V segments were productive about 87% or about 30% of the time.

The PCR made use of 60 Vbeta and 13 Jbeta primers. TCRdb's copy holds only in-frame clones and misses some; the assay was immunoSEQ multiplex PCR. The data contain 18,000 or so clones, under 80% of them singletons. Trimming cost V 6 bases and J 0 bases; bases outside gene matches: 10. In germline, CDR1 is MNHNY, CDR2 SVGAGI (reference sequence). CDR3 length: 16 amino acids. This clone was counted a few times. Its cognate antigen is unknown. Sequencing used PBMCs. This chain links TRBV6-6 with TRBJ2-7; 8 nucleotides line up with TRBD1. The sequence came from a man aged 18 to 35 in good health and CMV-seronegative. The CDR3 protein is CASRVVGQGLSYEQYF. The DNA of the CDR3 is TGTGCCAGCAGAGTGGTCGGACAGGGCCTCTCCTACGAGCAGTACTTC.